The clone carrying this TCR beta chain has only one observation. Its specificity is not known. CDR1 and CDR2 from the germline V gene are SQVTM and ANQGSEA. Trimming took 0 bases from V and 4 from J; bases not matched to a gene: 6. CDR3 length: 16 amino acids. The PCR employed 60 Vbeta primers together with 13 Jbeta primers. Profiling relied on immunoSEQ multiplex PCR, and the TCRdb table lists in-frame clones only, not all of them. The sample lists under 250,000 clones; around 80% were seen once. The source of the sample is a study of cytomegalovirus exposure and HLA in healthy donors. Study observations and caveats: What TCR beta sequences reportedly achieved was accurate prediction of HLA-A and HLA-B alleles in most subjects. The study listed roughly 160 cytomegalovirus-associated TCR beta chains. As a later analysis revealed, the rate of TCR association differed by HLA locus, with DRB1 most and HLA-C fewest. High specificity and sensitivity for cytomegalovirus status were reported for the classifier.

This sequence originates from a boy younger than 18 in good health and CMV-seronegative. This chain uses TRBV29-1 with TRBJ2-1; TRBD2 matches at 10 bases. Sample: PBMCs. Here the CDR3 reads CSVEDVGTSAYNEQFF. The CDR3 DNA sequence: TGCAGCGTTGAAGATGTTGGGACTAGCGCTTACAATGAGCAGTTCTTC.